The rows below give T cell receptor beta chains drawn from one sample of a study of neoadjuvant anti-PD-1 for oral cavity cancer. Some clones are missing from TCRdb's copy, which holds only in-frame ones; the method was immunoSEQ multiplex PCR. Counted here are 63,000 or so clones, about nine tenths occurring once; the ten biggest clones make up approximately 2.6%. The sample here was PBMCs, taken after nivolumab (anti-PD-1) treatment. The receptors shown here come from a person aged 35-79 years with oral cavity squamous cell carcinoma. The CDR3 runs from the conserved cysteine through the conserved F or W. Fields, in order: D gene, V gene, clone size, J gene, CDR3 DNA, CDR3 protein. A D gene is named only where the DNA matches it firmly. Not all rows give a size; the values are once, few, many and, for expanded clones, a class.

.	TRBV30	.	TRBJ1-5	TGTGCCTGGAGGGGACCAGGGGAGGATCAGCCCCAGCATTTT	CAWRGPGEDQPQHF
.	TRBV5-8	.	TRBJ1-5	TGTGCCAGCAGCTTGAGGGTTGGGGGGCCCGATCAGCCCCAGCATTTT	CASSLRVGGPDQPQHF
TRBD1	TRBV15	large	TRBJ2-1	TGTGCCACCAGCAGAGAATCTCCGGGACAGGGGATAGATGAGCAGTTCTTC	CATSRESPGQGIDEQFF
.	TRBV5-1	.	TRBJ1-2	TGCGCCAGCAGCGTATTACAGGGATATGGCTACACCTTC	CASSVLQGYGYTF
.	TRBV21-1	.	TRBJ1-5	TGTGCCAGCACCTGGGGGAGACTTCACAATCAGCCCCAGCATTTT	CASTWGRLHNQPQHF
.	TRBV9	few	TRBJ1-5	TGTGCCAGCAGCGTCGGGGGCTATAGCAATCAGCCCCAGCATTTT	CASSVGGYSNQPQHF
TRBD2	TRBV7-6	.	TRBJ2-1	TGTGCCAGCAGCTCGCGACTAGCGGGGGGGCGCGAGCAGTTCTTC	CASSSRLAGGREQFF
.	TRBV25-1	.	TRBJ1-4	TGTGCCAGCAGTGAAGTGGGAGGAGCTTCTGAAAAACTGTTTTTT	CASSEVGGASEKLFF
.	TRBV13	.	TRBJ1-2	TGTGCCAGCAGCACTCGGACTGGCTATGGCTACACCTTC	CASSTRTGYGYTF
.	TRBV7-3	.	TRBJ2-3	TGTGCCAGTTCTATCCTGGGAGTCACAGATACGCAGTATTTT	CASSILGVTDTQYF
TRBD1	TRBV27	.	TRBJ1-2	TGTGCCAGCAGCCCTGGGACAGGGCCAATACACACAAACTATGGCTACACCTTC	CASSPGTGPIHTNYGYTF
.	TRBV10-3	.	TRBJ1-3	TGTGCCACTTTTACAGGGTACTCTGGAAACACCATATATTTT	CATFTGYSGNTIYF
.	TRBV6-6	.	TRBJ2-1	TGTGCCAGCAGATCGGGACGTAATGAGCAGTTCTTC	CASRSGRNEQFF
.	TRBV6-5	.	TRBJ1-3	TGTGCCAGCAGTTACACCAGCCGGGGAAACACCATATATTTT	CASSYTSRGNTIYF
.	TRBV19	.	TRBJ1-5	TGTGCCAGTAGTATTTCTCTGGGAGCGCCCAAGGATCAGCCCCAGCATTTT	CASSISLGAPKDQPQHF
.	TRBV7-3	.	TRBJ2-5	TGTGCCAGCAGCTCAACCCCGGGGTGGGAGACCCAGTACTTC	CASSSTPGWETQYF
.	TRBV7-9	few	TRBJ2-1	TGTGCCAGCAGCTCCTGGCGCTACAATGAGCAGTTCTTC	CASSSWRYNEQFF
.	TRBV11-1	.	TRBJ1-1	TGTGCCAGCAGCTTAGGGTGGGGGAACACTGAAGCTTTCTTT	CASSLGWGNTEAFF
.	TRBV5-1	.	TRBJ2-5	TGCGCCAGCCGGGGAGACCTGGGCCAGACCCAGTACTTC	CASRGDLGQTQYF